This T cell receptor beta chain is from a study of cytomegalovirus exposure and HLA in healthy donors. This CDR3 is 15 amino acids long. Trimming left V 7 bases short and J 4 bases short, with 20 bases between. Per the germline V gene, CDR1 is MDHEN and CDR2 is SYDVKM. Primers included in the PCR were 60 Vbeta and 13 Jbeta primers. Profiled with immunoSEQ multiplex PCR; TCRdb holds only in-frame clones, not every one. Its listing shows 200,000 to 250,000 clones. Material for sequencing was PBMCs. The chain employs TRBV28 and TRBJ2-7; TRBD2 might be the D (5 bases). The sequence was obtained from a girl aged 2-10 years in good health and CMV-seropositive. The CDR3 protein is CASIPEPGGLYEQYF. The CDR3 DNA is TGTGCCAGCATCCCTGAGCCTGGAGGCCTATACGAGCAGTACTTC.